This is a list of T cell receptor beta chains from one sample in a study of cytomegalovirus exposure and HLA in healthy donors. TCRdb's table, derived via immunoSEQ multiplex PCR, lists solely in-frame clones and lacks some. The sample table sets out around 190,000 clones. The sample was PBMCs. These TCRs come from a woman in her twenties or thirties in good health and CMV-seropositive. The CDR3 runs from the conserved cysteine through the conserved F or W. D genes are given only for firm matches.

v_gene	j_gene	d_gene	CDR3aa	CDR3nt
TRBV15	TRBJ2-7	TRBD1	CATSRTTGGRDEQYF	TGTGCCACCAGCAGGACGACAGGGGGCAGGGACGAGCAGTACTTC
TRBV18	TRBJ2-1	TRBD2	CASSPPSGYNEQFF	TGTGCCAGCTCACCACCTAGCGGGTACAATGAGCAGTTCTTC
TRBV4-3	TRBJ2-7	TRBD1	CASSRTGGTYEQYF	TGCGCCAGCAGCCGAACAGGGGGGACCTACGAGCAGTACTTC
TRBV5-6	TRBJ2-7	NA	CASSLYSYEQYF	TGTGCCAGCAGCTTGTACTCCTACGAGCAGTACTTC
TRBV13	TRBJ2-5	NA	CASSLDKGETQYF	TGTGCCAGCAGCTTAGACAAGGGGGAGACCCAGTACTTC
TRBV7-9	TRBJ1-4	NA	CASSPRGDEKLFF	TGTGCCAGCAGCCCACGGGGGGATGAAAAACTGTTTTTT
TRBV15	TRBJ2-1	NA	CATSRDRTSSHEQFF	TGTGCCACCAGCAGAGATCGAACTAGCAGCCATGAGCAGTTCTTC
TRBV19	TRBJ2-7	NA	CASSMTVGRPASEQYF	TGTGCCAGTAGTATGACTGTTGGGAGGCCGGCCTCCGAGCAGTACTTC
TRBV10-3	TRBJ1-1	NA	CAISQGLDTEAFF	TGTGCCATCAGTCAGGGATTAGACACTGAAGCTTTCTTT
TRBV25-1	TRBJ2-1	TRBD1	CASSTRDRNYNEQFF	TGTGCCAGCAGTACCCGGGACAGGAACTACAATGAGCAGTTCTTC
TRBV7-9	TRBJ2-1	NA	CASSRGTVNEQFF	TGTGCCAGCAGCCGCGGGACAGTCAATGAGCAGTTCTTC
TRBV6-6	TRBJ1-1	NA	CASSPRQEMNTEAFF	TGTGCCAGCAGTCCGCGACAGGAAATGAACACTGAAGCTTTCTTT
TRBV6-5	TRBJ1-2	NA	CASTSLGGRYGYTF	TGTGCCAGCACCTCCTTGGGCGGGCGCTATGGCTACACCTTC
TRBV7-2	TRBJ1-2	TRBD1	CASSVGTDYGYTF	TGTGCCAGCAGCGTCGGGACAGACTATGGCTACACCTTC
TRBV4-1	TRBJ2-7	TRBD1	CASSQAISGTGFHEQYF	TGCGCCAGCAGCCAAGCCATCAGTGGGACAGGTTTCCACGAGCAGTACTTC
TRBV5-6	TRBJ2-3	NA	CATQDSSDTQYF	TGTGCCACGCAAGACAGTTCAGATACGCAGTATTTT
TRBV29-1	TRBJ1-2	NA	CSVGTDYGYTF	TGCAGCGTTGGGACAGACTATGGCTACACCTTC
TRBV19	TRBJ1-1	TRBD1	CASSIWGQGDTEAFF	TGTGCCAGTAGTATATGGGGCCAGGGGGACACTGAAGCTTTCTTT
TRBV6-4	TRBJ1-5	TRBD1	CASRGDRDPKYSNQPQHF	TGTGCCAGCAGGGGGGACAGGGATCCCAAATATAGCAATCAGCCCCAGCATTTT
TRBV10-3	TRBJ2-1	NA	CAIRSGEKGNEQFF	TGTGCCATCAGATCCGGGGAAAAGGGCAATGAGCAGTTCTTC
TRBV30	TRBJ1-4	NA	CAWDRWTADNEKLFF	TGTGCCTGGGACCGATGGACAGCCGATAATGAAAAACTGTTTTTT
TRBV28	TRBJ2-6	NA	CASHRTSGANVLTF	TGTGCCAGCCACAGGACCTCTGGGGCCAACGTCCTGACTTTC
TRBV4-1	TRBJ1-1	TRBD1	CASSQLGQGATEAFF	TGCGCCAGCAGCCAACTGGGACAGGGGGCTACTGAAGCTTTCTTT
TRBV29-1	TRBJ2-3	NA	CSPRVLEGTDTQYF	TGCAGCCCCAGGGTGCTGGAGGGGACAGATACGCAGTATTTT
TRBV2	TRBJ2-5	TRBD2	CASSLRRTSGGQETQYF	TGTGCCAGCAGTCTCCGTAGGACTAGCGGGGGCCAAGAGACCCAGTACTTC
TRBV2	TRBJ2-7	TRBD1	CASRETGWQNEQYF	TGTGCCAGCAGAGAGACAGGGTGGCAGAACGAGCAGTACTTC
TRBV6-5	TRBJ1-1	NA	CASSYSVRGTEAFF	TGTGCCAGCAGTTACTCGGTACGGGGGACTGAAGCTTTCTTT
TRBV6-1	TRBJ2-7	TRBD2	CASSEAGTSGVYEQYF	TGTGCCAGCAGTGAAGCTGGGACTAGCGGGGTGTACGAGCAGTACTTC
TRBV9	TRBJ2-7	NA	CASSVATWGGEQYF	TGTGCCAGCAGCGTAGCTACATGGGGAGGAGAGCAGTACTTC
TRBV5-1	TRBJ2-1	NA	CASSLAGNNEQFF	TGCGCCAGCAGCTTGGCAGGGAACAATGAGCAGTTCTTC
TRBV7-2	TRBJ2-3	NA	CASSWSQGSSSTDTQYF	TGTGCCAGCAGCTGGTCACAGGGTTCTTCAAGCACAGATACGCAGTATTTT
TRBV5-1	TRBJ2-1	NA	CASSPQGSYNEQFF	TGCGCCAGCAGCCCTCAGGGTTCCTACAATGAGCAGTTCTTC
TRBV10-1	TRBJ1-2	NA	CASSETGNYGYTF	TGCGCCAGCAGTGAGACCGGGAACTATGGCTACACCTTC
TRBV7-2	TRBJ1-2	NA	CASSSQVNYGYTF	TGTGCCAGCAGCTCACAGGTTAACTATGGCTACACCTTC
TRBV5-1	TRBJ2-3	NA	CASSRRESTTDTQYF	TGCGCCAGCAGCAGGAGGGAGAGTACCACAGATACGCAGTATTTT
TRBV5-6	TRBJ1-2	NA	CASSLSQVSYGYTF	TGTGCCAGCAGCTTGTCACAGGTTTCCTATGGCTACACCTTC
TRBV7-9	TRBJ1-1	TRBD1	CASRLTGRTFTEAFF	TGTGCCAGCAGGTTGACAGGGAGGACGTTCACTGAAGCTTTCTTT
TRBV19	TRBJ1-1	NA	CASSIVSGGLEAFF	TGTGCCAGTAGTATCGTTTCCGGGGGGCTGGAAGCTTTCTTT
TRBV6-5	TRBJ1-3	NA	CASSYSRDSSGNTIYF	TGTGCCAGCAGTTACTCCAGGGATTCCTCTGGAAACACCATATATTTT
TRBV2	TRBJ1-2	NA	CASSAKIAGSGGYTF	TGTGCCAGCAGTGCCAAAATCGCCGGGAGCGGTGGCTACACCTTC
TRBV25-1	TRBJ1-5	NA	CASSEFAGSQPQHF	TGTGCCAGCAGTGAATTTGCGGGAAGTCAGCCCCAGCATTTT
TRBV7-2	TRBJ1-3	TRBD1	CASSLASGTGDRINTIYF	TGTGCCAGCAGCTTAGCGTCCGGGACAGGGGATCGGATCAACACCATATATTTT
TRBV25-1	TRBJ1-1	NA	CASAHGGATEAFF	TGTGCCAGCGCCCATGGGGGGGCCACTGAAGCTTTCTTT
TRBV7-2	TRBJ2-7	NA	CASSQSRGMYYEQYF	TGTGCCAGCAGCCAAAGTAGGGGGATGTACTACGAGCAGTACTTC